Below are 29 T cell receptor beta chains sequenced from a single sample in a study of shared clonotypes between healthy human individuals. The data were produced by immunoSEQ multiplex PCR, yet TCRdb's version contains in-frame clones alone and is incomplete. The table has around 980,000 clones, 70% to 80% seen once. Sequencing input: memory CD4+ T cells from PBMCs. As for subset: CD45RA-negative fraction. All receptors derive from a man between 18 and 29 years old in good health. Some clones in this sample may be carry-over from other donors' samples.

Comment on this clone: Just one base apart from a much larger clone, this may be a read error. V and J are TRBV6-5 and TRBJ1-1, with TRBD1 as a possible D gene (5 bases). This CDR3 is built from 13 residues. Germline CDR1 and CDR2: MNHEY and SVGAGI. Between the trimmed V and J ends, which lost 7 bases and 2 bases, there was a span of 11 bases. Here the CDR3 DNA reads TGTGCCAGCACCCTCAGGGAAAACACTGAAGCTTTCTTT. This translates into CASTLRENTEAFF.

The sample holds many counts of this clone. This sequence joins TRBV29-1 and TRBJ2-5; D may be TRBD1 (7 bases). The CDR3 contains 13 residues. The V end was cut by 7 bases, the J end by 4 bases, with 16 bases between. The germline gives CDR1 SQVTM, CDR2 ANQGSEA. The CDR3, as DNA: TGCAGCGGGGGGGACAGTGGAGCAGAGACCCAGTACTTC. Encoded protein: CSGGDSGAETQYF.

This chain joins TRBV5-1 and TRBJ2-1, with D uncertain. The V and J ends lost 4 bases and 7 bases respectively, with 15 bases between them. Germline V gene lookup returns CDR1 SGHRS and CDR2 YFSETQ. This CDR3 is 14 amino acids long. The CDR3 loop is CASSRLPALNEQFF. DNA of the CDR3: TGCGCCAGCAGCCGGTTACCCGCCCTTAATGAGCAGTTCTTC.

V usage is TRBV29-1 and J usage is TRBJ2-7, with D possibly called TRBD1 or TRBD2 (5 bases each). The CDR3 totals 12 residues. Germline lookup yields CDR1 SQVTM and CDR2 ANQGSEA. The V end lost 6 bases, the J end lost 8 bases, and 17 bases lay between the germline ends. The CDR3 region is CSVRGVEHKQYF. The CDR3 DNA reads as TGCAGCGTGAGGGGAGTGGAACACAAGCAGTACTTC.

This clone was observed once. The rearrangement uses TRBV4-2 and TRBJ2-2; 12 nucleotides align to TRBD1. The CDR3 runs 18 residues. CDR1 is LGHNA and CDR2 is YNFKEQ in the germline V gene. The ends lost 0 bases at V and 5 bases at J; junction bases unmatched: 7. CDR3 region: CASSQETGQGAGTGELFF. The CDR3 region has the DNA TGTGCCAGCAGCCAAGAGACGGGACAGGGGGCAGGGACCGGGGAGCTGTTTTTT.

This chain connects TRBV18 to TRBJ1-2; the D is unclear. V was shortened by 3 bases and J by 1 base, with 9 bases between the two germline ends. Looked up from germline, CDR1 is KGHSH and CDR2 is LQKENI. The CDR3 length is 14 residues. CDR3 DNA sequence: TGTGCCAGCTCACCGACATACGGTAACTATGGCTACACCTTC. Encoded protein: CASSPTYGNYGYTF.

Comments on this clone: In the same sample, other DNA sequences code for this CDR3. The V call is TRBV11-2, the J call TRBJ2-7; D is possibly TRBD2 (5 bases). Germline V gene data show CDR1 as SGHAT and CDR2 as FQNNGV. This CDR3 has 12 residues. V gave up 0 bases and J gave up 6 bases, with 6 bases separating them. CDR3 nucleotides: TGTGCCAGCAGCTTAGACCGGGGCGAGCAGTACTTC. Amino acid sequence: CASSLDRGEQYF. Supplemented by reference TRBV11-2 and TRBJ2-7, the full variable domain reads EAGVAQSPRYKIIEKRQSVAFWCNPISGHATLYWYQQILGQGPKLLIQFQNNGVVDDSQLPKDRFSAERLKGVDSTLKIQPAKLEDSAVYLCASSLDRGEQYFGPGTRLTVT.

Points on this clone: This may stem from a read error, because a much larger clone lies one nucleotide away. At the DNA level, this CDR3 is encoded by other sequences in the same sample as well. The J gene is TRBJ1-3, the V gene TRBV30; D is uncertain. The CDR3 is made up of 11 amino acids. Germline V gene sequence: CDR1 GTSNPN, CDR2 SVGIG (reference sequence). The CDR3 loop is CAWYTAGTIYF. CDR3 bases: TGTGCCTGGTACACCGCGGGCACCATATACTTT.

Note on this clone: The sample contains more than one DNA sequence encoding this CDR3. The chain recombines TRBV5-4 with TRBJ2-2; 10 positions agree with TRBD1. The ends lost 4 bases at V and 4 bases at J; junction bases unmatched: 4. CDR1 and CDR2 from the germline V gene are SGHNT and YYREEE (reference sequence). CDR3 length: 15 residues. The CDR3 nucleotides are TGTGCCAGCAGCCTAGGACAGGGGGGCACCGGGGAGCTGTTTTTT. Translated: CASSLGQGGTGELFF. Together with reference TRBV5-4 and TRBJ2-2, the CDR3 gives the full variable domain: ETGVTQSPTHLIKTRGQQVTLRCSSQSGHNTVSWYQQALGQGPQFIFQYYREEENGRGNFPPRFSGLQFPNYSSELNVNALELDDSALYLCASSLGQGGTGELFFGEGSRLTVL.

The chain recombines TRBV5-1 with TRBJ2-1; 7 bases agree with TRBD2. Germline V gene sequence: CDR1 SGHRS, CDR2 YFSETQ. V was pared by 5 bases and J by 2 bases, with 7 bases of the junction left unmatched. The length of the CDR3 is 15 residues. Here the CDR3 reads CASRWGAGTYNEQFF. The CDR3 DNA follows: TGCGCCAGCAGGTGGGGAGCGGGGACCTACAATGAGCAGTTCTTC.

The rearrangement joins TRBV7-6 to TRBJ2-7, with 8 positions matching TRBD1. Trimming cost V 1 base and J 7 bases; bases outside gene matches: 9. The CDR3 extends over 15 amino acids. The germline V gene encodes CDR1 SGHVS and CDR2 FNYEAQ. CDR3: CASSLEVRGPGEQYF. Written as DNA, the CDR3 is TGTGCCAGCAGCTTAGAAGTCAGGGGGCCGGGAGAGCAGTACTTC.

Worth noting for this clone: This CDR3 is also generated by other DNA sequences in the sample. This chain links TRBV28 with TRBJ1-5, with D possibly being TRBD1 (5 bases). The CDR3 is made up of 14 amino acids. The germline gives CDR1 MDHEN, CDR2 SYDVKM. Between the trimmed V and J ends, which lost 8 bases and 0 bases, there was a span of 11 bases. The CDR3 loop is CASRGGYSNQPQHF. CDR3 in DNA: TGTGCCAGCCGGGGGGGGTATAGCAATCAGCCCCAGCATTTT. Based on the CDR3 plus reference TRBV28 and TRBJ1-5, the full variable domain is DVKVTQSSRYLVKRTGEKVFLECVQDMDHENMFWYRQDPGLGLRLIYFSYDVKMKEKGDIPEGYSVSREKKERFSLILESASTNQTSMYLCASRGGYSNQPQHFGDGTRLSIL.

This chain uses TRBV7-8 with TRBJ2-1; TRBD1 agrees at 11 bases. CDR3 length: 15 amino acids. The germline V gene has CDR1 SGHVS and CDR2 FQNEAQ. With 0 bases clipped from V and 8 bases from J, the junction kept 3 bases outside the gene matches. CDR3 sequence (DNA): TGTGCCAGCAGCTTAGCGGGACAGGGGGAACATGAGCAGTTCTTC. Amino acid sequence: CASSLAGQGEHEQFF. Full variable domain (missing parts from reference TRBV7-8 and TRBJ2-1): GAGVSQSPRYKVAKRGQDVALRCDPISGHVSLFWYQQALGQGPEFLTYFQNEAQLDKSGLPSDRFFAERPEGSVSTLKIQRTQQEDSAVYLCASSLAGQGEHEQFFGPGTRLTVL.

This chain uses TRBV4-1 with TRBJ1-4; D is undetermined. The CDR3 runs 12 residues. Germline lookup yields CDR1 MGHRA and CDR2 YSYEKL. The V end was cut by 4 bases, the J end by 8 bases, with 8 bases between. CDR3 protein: CASSRPLEKLFF. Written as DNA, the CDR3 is TGCGCCAGCAGCCGGCCCCTAGAAAAACTGTTTTTT.

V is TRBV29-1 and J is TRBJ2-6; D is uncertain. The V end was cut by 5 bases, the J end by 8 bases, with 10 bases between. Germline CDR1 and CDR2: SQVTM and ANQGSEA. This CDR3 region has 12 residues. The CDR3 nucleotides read TGCAGCGTTTTTTTTGCCTCCAACGTCCTGACTTTC. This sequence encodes CSVFFASNVLTF. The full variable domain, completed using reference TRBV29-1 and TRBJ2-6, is SAVISQKPSRDICQRGTSLTIQCQVDSQVTMMFWYRQQPGQSLTLIATANQGSEATYESGFVIDKFPISRPNLTFSTLTVSNMSPEDSSIYLCSVFFASNVLTFGAGSRLTVL.

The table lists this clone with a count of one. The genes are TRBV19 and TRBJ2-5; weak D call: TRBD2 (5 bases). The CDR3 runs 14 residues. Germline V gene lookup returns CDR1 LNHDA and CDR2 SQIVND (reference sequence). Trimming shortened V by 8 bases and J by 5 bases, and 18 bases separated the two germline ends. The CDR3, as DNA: TGTGCCAGTGCTAGCTCTAGGGTGGAGGAGACCCAGTACTTC. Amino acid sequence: CASASSRVEETQYF. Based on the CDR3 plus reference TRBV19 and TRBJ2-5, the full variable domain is DGGITQSPKYLFRKEGQNVTLSCEQNLNHDAMYWYRQDPGQGLRLIYYSQIVNDFQKGDIAEGYSVSREKKESFPLTVTSAQKNPTAFYLCASASSRVEETQYFGPGTRLLVL.

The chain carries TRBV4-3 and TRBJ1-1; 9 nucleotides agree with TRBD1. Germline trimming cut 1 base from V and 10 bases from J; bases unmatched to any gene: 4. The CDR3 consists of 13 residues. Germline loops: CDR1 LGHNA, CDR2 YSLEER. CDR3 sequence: CASSQGDRAPAFF. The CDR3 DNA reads TGCGCCAGCAGCCAAGGGGACAGGGCCCCAGCTTTCTTT.

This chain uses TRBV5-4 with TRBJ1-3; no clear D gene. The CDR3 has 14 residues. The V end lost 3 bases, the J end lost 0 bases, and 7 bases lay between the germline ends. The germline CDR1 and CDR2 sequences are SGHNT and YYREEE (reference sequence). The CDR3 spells CASSSPVSGNTIYF. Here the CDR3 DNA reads TGTGCCAGCAGCTCCCCGGTCTCTGGAAACACCATATATTTT.

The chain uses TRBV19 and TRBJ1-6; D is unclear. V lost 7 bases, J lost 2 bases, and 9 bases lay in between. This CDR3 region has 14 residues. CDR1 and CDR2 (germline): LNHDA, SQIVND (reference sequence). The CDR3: CASNGLTYNSPLHF. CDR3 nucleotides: TGTGCCAGTAACGGACTTACCTATAATTCACCCCTCCACTTT. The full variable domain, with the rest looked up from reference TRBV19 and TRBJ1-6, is DGGITQSPKYLFRKEGQNVTLSCEQNLNHDAMYWYRQDPGQGLRLIYYSQIVNDFQKGDIAEGYSVSREKKESFPLTVTSAQKNPTAFYLCASNGLTYNSPLHFGNGTRLTVT.

As DNA, the CDR3 is TGTGCCAGCAGGTGGACTAGCGGAAGCTCCTACGAGCAGTACTTC. Amino acid sequence: CASRWTSGSSYEQYF. This chain links TRBV11-1 with TRBJ2-7, with 10 nucleotides matching TRBD2. The CDR3 has 15 amino acids. V was clipped by 6 bases and J by 0 bases; unmatched bases: 5. The germline CDR1 and CDR2 sequences are SGHAT and FQDESV (reference sequence).

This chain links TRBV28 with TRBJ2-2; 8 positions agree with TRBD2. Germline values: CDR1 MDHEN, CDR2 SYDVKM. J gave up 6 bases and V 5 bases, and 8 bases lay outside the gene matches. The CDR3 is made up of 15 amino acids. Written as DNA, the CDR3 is TGTGCCAGCAGTCTACCGGGACTAGGTGCCGGGGAGCTGTTTTTT. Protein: CASSLPGLGAGELFF.

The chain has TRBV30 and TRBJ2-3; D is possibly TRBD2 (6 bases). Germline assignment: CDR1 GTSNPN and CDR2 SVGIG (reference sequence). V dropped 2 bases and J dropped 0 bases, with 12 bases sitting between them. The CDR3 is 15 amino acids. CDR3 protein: CAWSWGSGSTDTQYF. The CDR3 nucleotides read TGTGCCTGGAGTTGGGGTAGCGGTAGCACAGATACGCAGTATTTT.

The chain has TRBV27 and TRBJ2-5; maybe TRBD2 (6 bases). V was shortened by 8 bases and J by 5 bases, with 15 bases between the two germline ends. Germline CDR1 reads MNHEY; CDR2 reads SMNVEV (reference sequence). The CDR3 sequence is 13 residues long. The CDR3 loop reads CASLGLTGETQYF. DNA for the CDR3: TGTGCCAGCTTAGGACTAACCGGCGAGACCCAGTACTTC.

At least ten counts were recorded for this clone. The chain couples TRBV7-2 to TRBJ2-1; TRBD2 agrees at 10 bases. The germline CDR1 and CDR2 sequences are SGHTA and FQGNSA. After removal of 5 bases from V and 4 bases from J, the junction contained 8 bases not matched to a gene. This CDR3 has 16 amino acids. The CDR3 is CASSAASGRPYNEQFF. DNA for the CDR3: TGTGCCAGCAGCGCAGCTAGCGGGAGACCGTACAATGAGCAGTTCTTC.

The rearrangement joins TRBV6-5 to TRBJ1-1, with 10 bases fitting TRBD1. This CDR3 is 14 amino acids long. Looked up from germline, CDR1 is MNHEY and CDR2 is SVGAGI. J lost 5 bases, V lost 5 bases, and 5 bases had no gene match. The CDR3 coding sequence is TGTGCCAGCAGTGAGACAGGGGGCTGGACTGAAGCTTTCTTT. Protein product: CASSETGGWTEAFF.

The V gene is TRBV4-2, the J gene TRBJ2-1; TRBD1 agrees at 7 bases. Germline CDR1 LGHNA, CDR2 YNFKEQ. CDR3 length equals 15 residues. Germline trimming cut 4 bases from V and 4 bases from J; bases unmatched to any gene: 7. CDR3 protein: CASSPGTDPYNEQFF. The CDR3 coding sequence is TGTGCCAGCAGCCCCGGGACAGACCCATACAATGAGCAGTTCTTC.

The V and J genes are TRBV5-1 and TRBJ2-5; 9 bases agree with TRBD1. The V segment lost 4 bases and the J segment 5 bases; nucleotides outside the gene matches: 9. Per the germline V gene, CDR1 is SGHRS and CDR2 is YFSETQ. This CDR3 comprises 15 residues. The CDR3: CASSEDRGSLETQYF. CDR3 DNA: TGCGCCAGCAGCGAGGACAGGGGTTCGCTGGAGACCCAGTACTTC.

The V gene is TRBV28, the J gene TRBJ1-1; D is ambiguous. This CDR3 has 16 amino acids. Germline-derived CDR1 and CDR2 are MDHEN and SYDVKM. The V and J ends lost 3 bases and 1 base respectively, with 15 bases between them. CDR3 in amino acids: CASSFYLGGRNTEAFF. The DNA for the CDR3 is TGTGCCAGCAGTTTTTACTTAGGTGGAAGGAACACTGAAGCTTTCTTT.

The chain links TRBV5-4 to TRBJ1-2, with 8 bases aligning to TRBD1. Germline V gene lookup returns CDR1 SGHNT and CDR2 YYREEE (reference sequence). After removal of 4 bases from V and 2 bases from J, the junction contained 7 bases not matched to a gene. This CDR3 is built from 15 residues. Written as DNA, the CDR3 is TGTGCCAGCAGCCCGAGGACAGGGACGAACTATGGCTACACCTTC. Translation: CASSPRTGTNYGYTF.